What follows are 27 T cell receptor beta chains derived from one specimen sequenced in a study of CD8 T cells in ankylosing spondylitis. MiXCR, applied by TCRdb to the 5' RACE reads, yields one record per CDR3 protein. The data hold 85,000 to 100,000 distinct CDR3 sequences, with about 8% observed a single time. What was sequenced was blood, either unsorted or a sorted T cell fraction (not recorded which). The receptor source for this set is a male donor with ankylosing spondylitis or in good health (not recorded which).

On this clonotype: A much larger clone lies a single base off, so this may be a read error. The chain employs TRBV6-5 and TRBJ1-5; perhaps TRBD1 as D (5 bases). The length of the CDR3 is 14 residues. From germline, CDR1 is MNHEY and CDR2 SVGAGI. CDR3 sequence reads: CVSSYRPADQPQHF. CDR3 sequence (DNA): TGTGTCAGCAGTTACAGGCCGGCGGATCAGCCCCAGCATTTT.

This clonotype was found many times. The gene calls are TRBV20-1 and TRBJ2-3, with D perhaps being TRBD1 or TRBD2 (5 bases each). V gave up 3 bases and J gave up 3 bases, with 10 bases separating them. Looked up from germline, CDR1 is DFQATT and CDR2 is SNEGSKA (reference sequence). CDR3 length equals 13 residues. CDR3 protein: CSARVRGTDTQYF. The CDR3 nucleotides are TGCAGTGCTAGGGTGAGGGGAACAGATACGCAGTATTTT.

This clonotype was observed many times. CDR3 sequence (DNA): TGTGCCATCACCCAGGGGATCTACAATGAGCAGTTCTTC. Protein product: CAITQGIYNEQFF. The chain links TRBV10-3 to TRBJ2-1; perhaps TRBD1 as D (6 bases). The CDR3 covers 13 residues. Germline CDR1 ENHRY, CDR2 SYGVKD. Trimming removed 7 bases from V and 3 bases from J, with 10 bases in between.

This clonotype has at least ten counts. The chain combines TRBV29-1 with TRBJ1-5; a possible D gene is TRBD1 (5 bases). In germline, CDR1 is SQVTM, CDR2 ANQGSEA. Trimming removed 4 bases at V and 9 bases at J, with 16 bases between. CDR3 size: 13 residues. CDR3 amino acids: CSVVFTGDGPQHF. As DNA, the CDR3 is TGCAGCGTTGTGTTTACAGGCGACGGGCCCCAGCATTTT.

This clonotype showed up many times. This rearrangement joins TRBV7-8 to TRBJ2-7; D uncertain. Trimming took 1 base from V and 2 from J, leaving 12 bases between them. Looked up from germline, CDR1 is SGHVS and CDR2 is FQNEAQ. The CDR3 is made up of 15 amino acids. CDR3 amino acids: CASSLDPTRPYEQYF. The CDR3 region has the DNA TGTGCCAGCAGCTTAGATCCCACAAGGCCCTACGAGCAGTACTTC.

This clonotype was counted many times. The gene calls are TRBV9 and TRBJ2-2; D not certain. The CDR3 covers 11 residues. V was cut by 0 bases and J by 8 bases, with 2 bases left in between. Germline V lookup: CDR1 SGDLS, CDR2 YYNGEE. Here the CDR3 DNA reads TGTGCCAGCAGCGTAGGGGGGGAGCTGTTTTTT. Its translation: CASSVGGELFF.

This chain connects TRBV7-2 to TRBJ1-1, with TRBD1 matching 9 bases. With 0 bases clipped from V and 2 bases from J, the junction kept 1 base outside the gene matches. Germline lookup yields CDR1 SGHTA and CDR2 FQGNSA. The CDR3 sequence is 15 residues long. Here the CDR3 reads CASSLATGGNTEAFF. CDR3 nucleotides: TGTGCCAGCAGCTTAGCGACAGGGGGAAACACTGAAGCTTTCTTT.

This clonotype was counted between two and nine times. This sequence joins TRBV10-3 and TRBJ2-5, with D perhaps matching TRBD1 or TRBD2 (5 bases each). CDR3 length: 14 residues. Looked up from germline, CDR1 is ENHRY and CDR2 is SYGVKD. Trimming took off 0 bases at V and 4 bases at J, with 9 bases between the two ends. The CDR3 sequence: CAISESGDGETQYF. Written as DNA, the CDR3 is TGTGCCATCAGTGAGTCGGGGGACGGAGAGACCCAGTACTTC.

This clonotype appeared many times. V is TRBV6-2 or TRBV6-3 and J is TRBJ2-1; 11 bases are shared with TRBD2. The length of the CDR3 is 18 residues. J lost 3 bases, V lost 0 bases, and 7 bases had no gene match. Germline V gene sequence: CDR1 MNHEY, CDR2 SVGEGT. This CDR3 is CASSYSHPTSGIYNEQFF. Written as DNA, the CDR3 is TGTGCCAGCAGTTACTCACACCCGACTAGCGGGATCTACAATGAGCAGTTCTTC.

The chain has TRBV7-2 and TRBJ2-3, with D perhaps assigned TRBD1 or TRBD2 (5 bases each). CDR1 is SGHTA, CDR2 FQGNSA, per germline. This CDR3 has 15 residues. V was shortened by 0 bases and J by 7 bases, with 14 bases between the two germline ends. The CDR3 DNA sequence: TGTGCCAGCAGCTTAGCGGGGCGGGCAACGCATACGCAGTATTTT. This codes for CASSLAGRATHTQYF.

This clonotype was seen a few times. V usage is TRBV12-3 or TRBV12-4 and J usage is TRBJ2-3; 9 nucleotides agree with TRBD2. This CDR3 has 19 amino acids. The ends lost 2 bases at V and 5 bases at J; junction bases unmatched: 17. The chain's CDR3 is CASSLRKGSGSYAGDTQYF. As DNA, the CDR3 is TGTGCCAGCAGTTTAAGGAAAGGTAGCGGGAGTTACGCGGGAGATACGCAGTATTTT.

This clonotype appeared many times. The J gene is TRBJ1-3, the V gene TRBV10-3, with D possibly being TRBD1 (6 bases). Trimming cost V 9 bases and J 0 bases, with 15 bases left between them. The germline V gene encodes CDR1 ENHRY and CDR2 SYGVKD. The CDR3 is 15 amino acids. The CDR3 sequence is CAISLGAISGNTIYF. The CDR3 DNA sequence: TGTGCCATATCTCTGGGGGCGATCTCTGGAAACACCATATATTTT.

This clonotype appeared a few times. This sequence may be a read error, since a much larger clone differs from it by one base. V gene TRBV27 combines with J gene TRBJ2-1; the match to TRBD2 covers 7 bases. CDR1 is MNHEY and CDR2 is SMNVEV in the germline V gene (reference sequence). The CDR3 covers 17 residues. V dropped 5 bases and J dropped 5; count of bases not matched to a gene: 15. The CDR3, as DNA: TGTGCCAGCAGTCGGCGCCCTCCAGCGGGGTGGGACAATGAGCAGTTCTTC. It encodes CASSRRPPAGWDNEQFF.

This clonotype was counted at least ten times. The V gene is TRBV12-3 or TRBV12-4, the J gene TRBJ2-2; D gene ambiguous. V was cut by 3 bases and J by 6 bases, with 5 bases left in between. CDR3 length: 12 residues. CDR3 sequence: CASSLVPGELFF. DNA for the CDR3: TGTGCCAGCAGTTTGGTACCCGGGGAGCTGTTTTTT.

The chain joins TRBV6-2 or TRBV6-3 to TRBJ2-3; D is undetermined. The ends were cut back, 3 bases at V and 7 bases at J, with 8 bases in the middle. The germline V gene has CDR1 MNHEY and CDR2 SVGEGT. The CDR3 totals 12 residues. CDR3 loop: CASSYSGHTQYF. The CDR3, as DNA: TGTGCCAGCAGTTATTCCGGGCATACGCAGTATTTT.

This clonotype was counted ten times or more. The genes are TRBV29-1 and TRBJ1-1; no reliable D call. CDR1 is SQVTM and CDR2 is ANQGSEA in the germline V gene. The V and J ends lost 7 bases and 0 bases respectively, with 6 bases between them. There are 11 residues in the CDR3. CDR3 in DNA: TGCAGCGGTGGGATGAACACTGAAGCTTTCTTT. Residues: CSGGMNTEAFF. The full variable domain, with the rest looked up from reference TRBV29-1 and TRBJ1-1, is SAVISQKPSRDICQRGTSLTIQCQVDSQVTMMFWYRQQPGQSLTLIATANQGSEATYESGFVIDKFPISRPNLTFSTLTVSNMSPEDSSIYLCSGGMNTEAFFGQGTRLTVV.

This clonotype was recorded many times. The V and J genes are TRBV4-3 and TRBJ2-3; a weak D match, TRBD2 (6 bases). The germline CDR1 and CDR2 sequences are LGHNA and YSLEER. The CDR3 is 15 amino acids. The germline V and J ends were trimmed by 4 bases and 0 bases, with 11 bases remaining between them. CDR3 DNA sequence: TGCGCCAGCAGCCGGAACGCGGGGAGCACAGATACGCAGTATTTT. It codes for CASSRNAGSTDTQYF.

This clonotype was counted at least ten times. V and J are TRBV9 and TRBJ1-6; D may be TRBD1 (5 bases). This CDR3 region has 14 residues. In germline, CDR1 is SGDLS, CDR2 YYNGEE. Trimming left V 4 bases short and J 7 bases short, with 12 bases between. The CDR3 nucleotides read TGTGCCAGCAGCTCGAGGGACGGAAATTCACCCCTCCACTTT. Encoded protein: CASSSRDGNSPLHF.

There are many counts of this clonotype. V is TRBV12-3 or TRBV12-4 and J is TRBJ1-2; D is undetermined. V lost 3 bases and J 4 bases, leaving 12 bases between the germline ends. The CDR3 covers 14 residues. This CDR3 is CASSLAGDPYGYTF. The CDR3 DNA reads TGTGCCAGCAGTTTGGCAGGAGACCCCTATGGCTACACCTTC.

This clonotype was seen many times. The chain is built from TRBV5-1 and TRBJ2-2; D is possibly TRBD1 (7 bases). Trimming took 0 bases from V and 5 from J, leaving 14 bases between them. Germline V gives CDR1 SGHRS, CDR2 YFSETQ. The CDR3 consists of 16 residues. CDR3 amino acids: CASSLEGGGPTGELFF. CDR3 sequence (DNA): TGCGCCAGCAGCTTGGAAGGAGGGGGCCCTACCGGGGAGCTGTTTTTT.

This clonotype occurred many times. The chain links TRBV5-4 to TRBJ2-5; TRBD2 aligns across 14 bases. There are 17 residues in the CDR3. Germline trimming cut 4 bases from V and 6 bases from J; bases unmatched to any gene: 11. Per the germline V gene, CDR1 is SGHNT and CDR2 is YYREEE (reference sequence). CDR3 sequence reads: CASSTTSGRGVGKTQYF. The CDR3 DNA is TGTGCCAGCAGCACGACTAGCGGGAGGGGGGTAGGGAAGACCCAGTACTTC.

This clonotype was recorded at least ten times. V gene TRBV12-3 or TRBV12-4 combines with J gene TRBJ2-7; tentatively, D is TRBD2 (5 bases). This CDR3 has 11 amino acids. V was clipped by 6 bases and J by 10 bases, with 13 bases between them. The CDR3 DNA reads TGTGCCAGCAGCCACGGACTTGAACAGTACTTC. This gives the protein CASSHGLEQYF.

This clonotype has at least ten counts. The chain is built from TRBV5-6 and TRBJ2-3; TRBD1 aligns across 7 bases. Per germline, CDR1 SGHDT and CDR2 YYEEEE. With 2 bases clipped from V and 7 bases from J, the junction kept 7 bases outside the gene matches. The CDR3 runs to 14 residues. The CDR3 DNA reads as TGTGCCAGCAGCTTAAGGCAGGGGGTGAATACGCAGTATTTT. It translates to CASSLRQGVNTQYF.

The table lists this clonotype with many counts. In DNA, the CDR3 is TGTGCCAGCAGTTACTCATATCGGGGAGGGCTAAAAGAGACCCAGTACTTC. It translates to CASSYSYRGGLKETQYF. The rearrangement joins TRBV6-5 to TRBJ2-5; 7 positions match TRBD2. Germline assignment: CDR1 MNHEY and CDR2 SVGAGI. The CDR3 loop spans 17 amino acids. V trimming: 0 bases; J trimming: 3 bases; junction bases outside the gene matches: 10.

This clonotype was detected many times. The chain joins TRBV20-1 to TRBJ2-4; the D is unclear. Germline V gene data show CDR1 as DFQATT and CDR2 as SNEGSKA (reference sequence). Deletions cut 5 bases from V and 0 bases from J, with 11 bases between. This CDR3 comprises 14 residues. CDR3 amino acids: CSAARVLAKNIQYF. The CDR3, as DNA: TGCAGTGCTGCCCGGGTGCTAGCCAAAAACATTCAGTACTTC.

This clonotype was observed many times. The genes are TRBV6-5 and TRBJ2-1; 8 positions agree with TRBD2. CDR1 MNHEY and CDR2 SVGAGI come from the germline V gene. V lost 6 bases, J lost 7 bases, and 5 bases stayed unmatched. The CDR3 has 13 residues. The CDR3 sequence is CASSLAGSNEQFF. The CDR3 coding sequence is TGTGCCAGCAGCTTAGCGGGATCGAATGAGCAGTTCTTC.

This clonotype was observed many times. The chain employs TRBV5-1 and TRBJ2-6, with a possible D match to TRBD1 (5 bases). Deletions cut 4 bases from V and 0 bases from J, with 8 bases between. CDR1 is SGHRS, CDR2 YFSETQ, per germline. This CDR3 comprises 15 residues. CDR3 protein: CASSTDSSGANVLTF. The DNA of the CDR3 is TGCGCCAGCAGCACCGACAGCTCTGGGGCCAACGTCCTGACTTTC.